This T cell receptor (beta chain) was sequenced for a study of molecular identifiers for immune sequencing clone quantification. Each CDR3 protein gets one entry after TCRdb re-called the PCR reads with MiXCR. This sample carries some 320,000 distinct CDR3 sequences, under 25% of them seen once, and the ten largest clones take 0.65% to 0.95%. Trimming left V 3 bases short and J 2 bases short, with 12 bases between. This CDR3 spans 14 amino acids. CDR1 and CDR2 from the germline V gene are SGHDT and YYEEEE. For this clonotype: One base separates it from a far larger clone, so it is likely a read error.

The sequenced material came from naive CD8+ T cells from blood, with Jurkat cell RNA spiked in. Subset specified: FACS-sorted CD8+CD4-CCR7+CD45RA+ naive T cells. The chain employs TRBV5-6 and TRBJ2-7; D may be TRBD1 (6 bases). This TCR derives from a human donor in good health. Some libraries in this study had Jurkat cell RNA spiked in. The CDR3 DNA is TGTGCCAGCAGCTCAGGACAGTGGGCCTACGAGCAGTACTTC. Protein: CASSSGQWAYEQYF.